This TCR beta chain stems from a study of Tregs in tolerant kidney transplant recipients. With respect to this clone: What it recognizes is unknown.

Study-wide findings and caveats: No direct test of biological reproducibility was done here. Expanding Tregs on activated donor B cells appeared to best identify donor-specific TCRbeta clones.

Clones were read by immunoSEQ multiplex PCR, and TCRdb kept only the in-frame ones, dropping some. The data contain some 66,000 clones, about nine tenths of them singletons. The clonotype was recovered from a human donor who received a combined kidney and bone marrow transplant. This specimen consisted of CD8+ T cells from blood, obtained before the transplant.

The CDR3 spells CASSIGGAVYEQYF. The CDR3, as DNA: TGTGCCAGTAGTATAGGGGGAGCTGTCTACGAGCAGTACTTC. The V and J genes are TRBV19 and TRBJ2-7; D possibly corresponds to TRBD2 (5 bases). The germline CDR1 and CDR2 sequences are LNHDA and SQIVND (reference sequence). V gave up 1 base and J gave up 3 bases, with 10 bases separating them. The CDR3 length is 14 residues.